The entry below describes one TCR beta chain. Its antigen remains unidentified. No clone much larger than this one lies a single base away; base qualities are absent. The immunoSEQ Assay at Adaptive Biotechnologies was used to immunosequence TCRbeta CDR3 regions from the extracted DNA. As for the authors' bioinformatics: To measure the absolute abundance of each unique TCRbeta CDR3, the sequences were collapsed and filtered. Clonality was calculated as 1 minus Pielou's evenness, with only productive in-frame rearrangements included in the computation. For regional overlap, the top 100 nucleotide rearrangements were followed across paired samples, and the Morisita index was used to compare paired samples against unrelated samples. The immunoSEQ Rearrangement Details tool was used to assess whether nucleotide rearrangements converged onto identical amino acid sequences. The table was pulled from immuneACCESS by TCRdb, which kept in-frame rearrangements only. Such tables lose some clones; where checked, under half of the loss comes from unresolved V genes, and the rest has no known cause. The V and J calls and clone size are taken from that table; D and trimming were inferred from the DNA. The sample includes about 5,900 clones, with approximately 40% observed a single time. The ten biggest clones cover 10% to 15% of the sample.

The archived tumor blocks came from patients who had not received neoadjuvant therapy before resection. For the preserved-tissue arm, the study drew on approximately 32 surgical resection samples taken from 20 to 25 pancreatic ductal adenocarcinoma patients who had not been treated previously. For the resection arm, ten 5-micron curls of FFPE tumor adjacent to the multiplex immunohistochemistry slide were used for DNA extraction. This entry belongs to a study of CXCR4 blockade with PD-1 therapy in pancreatic cancer (dated by TCRdb to between 2018 and 2020). About the investigation overall: The study analyzed resected pancreatic ductal adenocarcinoma using multiplex immunohistochemistry and TCRbeta immunosequencing, along with ex vivo slice culture to test PD-1 and CXCR4 blockade. Two geographically distinct regions were TCR-sequenced from each of over 5 tumors to assess intratumoral heterogeneity. Broad study findings and their caveats: Because only TCRbeta chains were sequenced, true antigen-specificity overlap among convergent dominant clones remained unconfirmed while awaiting paired alpha-beta single-cell sequencing. Clonal expansion was observed in tumors, with a mean productive clonality of 0.14 compared with roughly 0.046 in healthy blood, but no correlation between clonality and survival was found. A strong correlation was found between the frequency of an amino acid clone and the number of distinct nucleotide rearrangements encoding that clone, which suggests convergent selection driven by common tumor antigens.

From cysteine to phenylalanine, the CDR3 is 13 amino acids long. CDR3 DNA only is kept here, 39 bases in frame from base 1. Trimming removed 6 bases from V and 5 bases from J, leaving 16 bases between the germline ends. Via the germline V gene, CDR1 is SQVTM and CDR2 ANQGSEA. This receptor was taken from a human donor with pancreatic ductal adenocarcinoma. The sequenced sample consisted of tumor tissue. The chain is assembled from TRBV29-1 and TRBJ2-5; TRBD1 might be the D gene, on 5 matching bases. The nucleotide sequence reads TGCAGCGTCCAACCTAGGACATTTGAGACCCAGTACTTC. Translated, this is CSVQPRTFETQYF.